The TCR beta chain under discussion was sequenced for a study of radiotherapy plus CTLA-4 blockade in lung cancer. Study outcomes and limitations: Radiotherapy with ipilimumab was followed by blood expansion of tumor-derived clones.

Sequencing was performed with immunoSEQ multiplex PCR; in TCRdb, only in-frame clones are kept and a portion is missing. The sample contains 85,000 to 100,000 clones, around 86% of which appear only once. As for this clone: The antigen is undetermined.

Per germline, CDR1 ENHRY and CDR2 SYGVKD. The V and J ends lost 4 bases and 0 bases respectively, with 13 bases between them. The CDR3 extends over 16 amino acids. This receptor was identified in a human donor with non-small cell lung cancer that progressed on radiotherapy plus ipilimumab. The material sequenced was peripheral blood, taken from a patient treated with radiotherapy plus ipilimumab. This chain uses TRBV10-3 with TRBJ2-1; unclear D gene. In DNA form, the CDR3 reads TGTGCCATCAGTGGAGGCGGAGATTTCTCCTACAATGAGCAGTTCTTC. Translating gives CAISGGGDFSYNEQFF.